The 11 T cell receptor beta chains presented below share a single source sample, sequenced in a study of preoperative IRX-2 immunotherapy in early breast cancer. Treatment defined: preoperative locoregional IRX-2 cytokine immunotherapy. Profiling relied on immunoSEQ multiplex PCR, and the TCRdb table lists in-frame clones only, not all of them. The sample holds around 25,000 clones, approximately 84% seen once. Sample: lymph node tissue, taken before IRX-2 immunotherapy. Receptors were obtained from a human donor with breast cancer.

The rearrangement uses TRBV12-5 and TRBJ2-7; the D is unclear. The CDR3 is 15 residues long. Germline CDR1 LGHNT, CDR2 FRNRAP. The ends were cut back, 3 bases at V and 0 bases at J, with 12 bases in the middle. CDR3 DNA: TGTGCTAGTGGTTTTGTATCGGGTGGCTCCTACGAGCAGTACTTC. The encoded protein is CASGFVSGGSYEQYF.

This chain joins TRBV6-8 and TRBJ2-1, with D tentatively TRBD1 or TRBD2 (5 bases each). The germline gives CDR1 MNHGY, CDR2 SAAAGT. V lost 5 bases and J 5 bases, leaving 19 bases between the germline ends. CDR3 length equals 16 residues. DNA of the CDR3: TGTGCCAGCAGTCGTTCGCGAGGGGCCGGTCACAATGAGCAGTTCTTC. Translating it yields CASSRSRGAGHNEQFF.

The chain employs TRBV28 and TRBJ1-2, with TRBD1 as a possible D gene (5 bases). The CDR3 contains 15 residues. Deletions cut 5 bases from V and 6 bases from J, with 19 bases between. The V gene's germline CDR1 is MDHEN and CDR2 SYDVKM. In DNA, the CDR3 is TGTGCCAGCAGTCCACCCTCGTGGGGGGAGCATGGCTACACCTTC. Encoded protein: CASSPPSWGEHGYTF.

The chain joins TRBV7-6 to TRBJ2-1; TRBD2 aligns across 12 bases. From germline, CDR1 is SGHVS and CDR2 FNYEAQ. CDR3 length: 18 residues. In DNA form, the CDR3 reads TGTGCTTCGACAGGGCTAGCGGGGGGGATGAGCTCCTACAATGAGCAGTTCTTC. Translating gives CASTGLAGGMSSYNEQFF.

The CDR3: CASSLDRGVNTEAFF. The CDR3 DNA sequence: TGTGCCAGCAGCTTGGACAGGGGGGTTAACACTGAAGCTTTCTTT. J is TRBJ1-1 and V is TRBV11-3; 10 nucleotides align to TRBD1. This CDR3 comprises 15 residues. Losses at the gene ends were 3 bases for V and 2 bases for J; bases not matched to a gene: 3. The germline CDR1 and CDR2 sequences are SGHNT and YENEEA.

V gene TRBV6-8 combines with J gene TRBJ1-1; D unclear. Deletions cut 0 bases from V and 5 bases from J, with 19 bases between. Germline lookup yields CDR1 MNHGY and CDR2 SAAAGT. The CDR3 consists of 17 residues. As DNA, the CDR3 is TGTGCCAGCAGTTACTCGATATGGACTCCACGAGGGACTGAAGCTTTCTTT. It is translated as CASSYSIWTPRGTEAFF.

This chain's CDR3 is CASSLLGPGEKLFF. CDR3 in DNA: TGTGCCAGCAGTCTCCTCGGGCCCGGAGAAAAACTGTTTTTT. This rearrangement joins TRBV6-8 to TRBJ1-4, with unresolved D. The CDR3 runs 14 residues. Germline CDR1 MNHGY, CDR2 SAAAGT. Trimming removed 5 bases from V and 8 bases from J, with 15 bases in between.

CDR3 residues: CASQGEDYGYTF. The CDR3 region has the DNA TGTGCCAGCCAGGGTGAGGACTATGGCTACACCTTC. This chain links TRBV6-8 with TRBJ1-2; perhaps TRBD1 as D (5 bases). The CDR3 loop spans 12 amino acids. Germline-derived CDR1 and CDR2 are MNHGY and SAAAGT. Trimming removed 8 bases at V and 3 bases at J, with 10 bases between.

The chain is built from TRBV6-8 and TRBJ1-2, with TRBD1 as a possible D gene (5 bases). Trimming pared 7 bases from V and 2 bases from J, leaving 11 bases between. CDR1 MNHGY and CDR2 SAAAGT come from the germline V gene. The CDR3 is 13 residues long. The CDR3, as DNA: TGTGCCAGCACAAGACCAGGGAACTATGGCTACACCTTC. Protein sequence: CASTRPGNYGYTF.

The genes are TRBV11-3 and TRBJ1-2, with D unresolved. The CDR3 runs to 14 residues. CDR1 and CDR2 from the germline V gene are SGHNT and YENEEA. Trimming cost V 5 bases and J 4 bases, with 14 bases left between them. The CDR3 DNA reads TGTGCCAGCAGCGTAGGCCACAGCTTCTATGGCTACACCTTC. Translated, it gives CASSVGHSFYGYTF.

The J gene is TRBJ1-1, the V gene TRBV5-1; D remains ambiguous. This CDR3 has 14 residues. Trimming pared 2 bases from V and 4 bases from J, leaving 12 bases between. The germline CDR1 and CDR2 sequences are SGHRS and YFSETQ. This CDR3 is CASSFRLLGTEAFF. Written as DNA, the CDR3 is TGCGCCAGCAGCTTCCGCCTACTGGGCACTGAAGCTTTCTTT.